The clone carrying this T cell receptor (beta chain) was observed at least ten times. Antigen unknown. Preparation of the TCRbeta library involved a method that used unique molecular identifiers. TCRdb called the PCR reads again in MiXCR, with one record for every CDR3 protein. The sample includes tens of thousands of distinct CDR3 sequences, under 8% seen only once; the top ten take roughly a quarter. This sample stems from a study of T-cell reconstitution after alpha-beta-depleted transplantation in children. Points from the study as a whole: At one year after transplant, newly produced T cells mostly accounted for T-cell counts and diversity. The origin of alpha-beta T cells about two months after transplant was reportedly several hundred expanded graft clones.

The CDR3 has 14 residues. The V segment lost 6 bases and the J segment 5 bases; nucleotides outside the gene matches: 7. CDR1 is SEHNR, CDR2 FQNEAQ, per germline (reference sequence). This sequence was found in a child under two years old who had a stem cell transplant for acute myeloid leukemia, so the T cells may come from the graft donor. Sequenced material: peripheral blood, taken 60 days after TCRalphabeta/CD19-depleted stem cell transplant. The chain recombines TRBV7-9 with TRBJ2-3; 8 nucleotides line up with TRBD1. The CDR3 spells CASSLDRAVDTQYF. CDR3 bases: TGTGCCAGCAGTCTGGACAGGGCCGTAGATACGCAGTATTTT.